Presented here are 14 T cell receptor beta chains from one specimen sequenced in a study of blood T cell repertoires in COVID-19. Clones were sequenced by immunoSEQ multiplex PCR, and TCRdb holds only the in-frame ones, with some missing. The sample includes 150,000 to 200,000 clones, roughly 91% of them seen just once. Input material: peripheral blood. The receptor source for this set is a human donor in a cohort sampled during active COVID-19.

This sequence joins TRBV7-9 and TRBJ1-3; 8 positions match TRBD1. The CDR3 loop spans 13 amino acids. V shed 2 bases, J shed 10 bases, and the junction held 4 bases outside the gene matches. CDR1 is SEHNR, CDR2 FQNEAQ, per germline (reference sequence). The CDR3 nucleotides are TGTGCCAGCAGCTTATCAGGGGGCGAAACCATATATTTT. Encoded protein: CASSLSGGETIYF. Supplemented by reference TRBV7-9 and TRBJ1-3, the full variable domain reads DTGVSQNPRHKITKRGQNVTFRCDPISEHNRLYWYRQTLGQGPEFLTYFQNEAQLEKSRLLSDRFSAERPKGSFSTLEIQRTEQGDSAMYLCASSLSGGETIYFGEGSWLTVV.

The chain uses TRBV6-2 or TRBV6-3 and TRBJ1-4; 7 bases fit TRBD1. Germline CDR1 is MNHEY and CDR2 is SVGEGT. V gave up 2 bases and J gave up 8 bases; unmatched junction bases: 17. This CDR3 is built from 18 residues. The CDR3 is CASSYGGPGTARGEKLFF. Written as DNA, the CDR3 is TGTGCCAGCAGTTACGGGGGCCCCGGGACAGCAAGAGGGGAAAAACTGTTTTTT.

V and J are TRBV3-1 (or the pseudogene TRBV3-2) and TRBJ1-2; D call uncertain. The CDR3 runs 14 residues. The V gene's germline CDR1 is LGHDT and CDR2 YNNKEL (reference sequence). V was shortened by 4 bases and J by 8 bases, with 17 bases between the two germline ends. CDR3 coding DNA: TGTGCCAGCAGCCCAGAGTTCCGGTTGGGCGGCTACACCTTC. This sequence encodes CASSPEFRLGGYTF.

J is TRBJ2-4 and V is TRBV29-1, with a tentative D call TRBD2 (5 bases). Germline V gives CDR1 SQVTM, CDR2 ANQGSEA. Trimming took off 3 bases at V and 3 bases at J, with 9 bases between the two ends. This CDR3 is built from 13 residues. CDR3 DNA sequence: TGCAGCGTTGAGTGGGCGGGCAAAAACATTCAGTACTTC. This translates into CSVEWAGKNIQYF. Full variable domain (remainder filled in from reference TRBV29-1 and TRBJ2-4): SAVISQKPSRDICQRGTSLTIQCQVDSQVTMMFWYRQQPGQSLTLIATANQGSEATYESGFVIDKFPISRPNLTFSTLTVSNMSPEDSSIYLCSVEWAGKNIQYFGAGTRLSVL.

V is TRBV2 and J is TRBJ2-1; 12 bases are a match to TRBD2. The trim removed 6 bases at V and 8 bases at J, leaving 8 bases unmatched. CDR1 is SNHLY, CDR2 FYNNEI, per germline. This CDR3 has 15 amino acids. CDR3 bases: TGTGCCAGCAGAAAACTAGCGGGAGGATCTTATGAGCAGTTCTTC. This sequence encodes CASRKLAGGSYEQFF.

The chain links TRBV5-1 to TRBJ2-5; no reliable D call. The V and J ends lost 3 bases and 4 bases respectively, with 13 bases between them. CDR1 SGHRS and CDR2 YFSETQ come from the germline V gene. This CDR3 region has 14 residues. The CDR3 region is CASSSGQSRETQYF. In DNA form, the CDR3 reads TGCGCCAGCAGCTCAGGTCAGAGTCGAGAGACCCAGTACTTC.

The V gene is TRBV6-6, the J gene TRBJ1-6; 8 bases are shared with TRBD1. CDR3 length: 18 residues. Unmatched junction bases numbered 13, after V lost 5 bases and J lost 4 bases. Germline values: CDR1 MNHNY, CDR2 SVGAGI (reference sequence). In DNA, the CDR3 is TGTGCCAGCAGTCCCTCCGGACAGGGAAGAGGATATAATTCACCCCTCCACTTT. As protein: CASSPSGQGRGYNSPLHF.

This chain connects TRBV10-2 to TRBJ2-6; tentative D call: TRBD2 (5 bases). CDR1 is WSHSY, CDR2 SAAADI, per germline. V lost 0 bases and J lost 4, with 10 bases in between. The CDR3 is 16 amino acids. The CDR3, as DNA: TGCGCCAGCAGTGAGTCGACGGGGTTAGGGGCCAACGTCCTGACTTTC. Translated: CASSESTGLGANVLTF.

The chain uses TRBV27 and TRBJ1-2, with 11 nucleotides matching TRBD1. J lost 8 bases, V lost 5 bases, and 7 bases had no gene match. The germline V gene has CDR1 MNHEY and CDR2 SMNVEV (reference sequence). This CDR3 spans 14 amino acids. For the CDR3, the DNA is TGTGCCAGCAGTGTGGGACAGGGGGGGCACGGCTACACCTTC. Encoded protein: CASSVGQGGHGYTF.

The chain joins TRBV28 to TRBJ2-7, with 13 bases that match TRBD2. Germline CDR1 MDHEN, CDR2 SYDVKM. V was pared by 4 bases and J by 4 bases, with 7 bases of the junction left unmatched. The CDR3 extends over 16 amino acids. The CDR3 spells CASSSPRTSGSYEQYF. DNA of the CDR3: TGTGCCAGCAGTTCCCCCCGGACTAGCGGGAGTTACGAGCAGTACTTC.

This clone rates as medium-sized. V and J are TRBV30 and TRBJ1-5, with a tentative D call TRBD1 (6 bases). Germline V gene sequence: CDR1 GTSNPN, CDR2 SVGIG (reference sequence). CDR3 length: 15 amino acids. V shed 3 bases and J shed 2 bases, with 14 bases lying between them. The CDR3 protein is CAWRPRDTGNQPQHF. CDR3 DNA sequence: TGTGCCTGGAGACCTAGGGACACTGGCAATCAGCCCCAGCATTTT.

The CDR3 is CASSQDGGVATEAFF. CDR3 nucleotide sequence: TGTGCCAGCAGCCAAGATGGGGGGGTAGCGACTGAAGCTTTCTTT. This chain uses TRBV14 with TRBJ1-1; D perhaps matches TRBD1 (5 bases). The V gene's germline CDR1 is SGHDN and CDR2 FVKESK. Trimming removed 0 bases at V and 5 bases at J, with 13 bases between. The CDR3 has 15 residues.

The chain is built from TRBV29-1 and TRBJ2-7; 9 nucleotides match TRBD2. Germline V gene data show CDR1 as SQVTM and CDR2 as ANQGSEA. The CDR3 length is 12 residues. The junction had 1 base not matched to a gene; V was cut back by 4 bases and J by 3 bases. The DNA for the CDR3 is TGCAGCGTTGTGACTAGCGGCTACGAGCAGTACTTC. Translating it yields CSVVTSGYEQYF.

The chain has TRBV9 and TRBJ1-4, with 8 bases aligning to TRBD1. Germline V gives CDR1 SGDLS, CDR2 YYNGEE. The CDR3 sequence is 15 residues long. V lost 2 bases to trimming and J lost 8 bases; unmatched junction nucleotides: 8. CDR3 bases: TGTGCCAGCAGCGTCCTGGACAGGGTTAACGAAAAACTGTTTTTT. Encoded protein: CASSVLDRVNEKLFF. Filled out from reference TRBV9 and TRBJ1-4, the complete variable domain reads DSGVTQTPKHLITATGQRVTLRCSPRSGDLSVYWYQQSLDQGLQFLIQYYNGEERAKGNILERFSAQQFPDLHSELNLSSLELGDSALYFCASSVLDRVNEKLFFGSGTQLSVL.